Below are 18 T cell receptor beta chains sequenced from a single sample in a study of beta chain features in type 1 diabetes. General study points: Moderately but significantly shorter TCRB CDR3s were found in Type 1 diabetes patients in all four CD4+ subsets.

Of the isolated RNA, all was reverse transcribed, and so the sequenced material was expressed TCRB transcripts. Sequencing used immunoSEQ multiplex PCR; TCRdb keeps in-frame clones, though not all of them. The sample lists under 300,000 clones, less than 30% occurring once. No antigen has been identified for these receptors. Sequencing input: naive CD4+ T cells from blood. The receptors were gathered from a woman in her twenties or thirties with type 1 diabetes.

The genes are TRBV28 and TRBJ2-3; no clear D gene. The germline gives CDR1 MDHEN, CDR2 SYDVKM. The CDR3 spans 15 residues. Trimming cost V 2 bases and J 2 bases, with 11 bases left between them. Written as DNA, the CDR3 is TGTGCCAGCAGTTTACCGGGTTTCTCCACAGATACGCAGTATTTT. This codes for CASSLPGFSTDTQYF.

The chain links TRBV4-2 to TRBJ2-4; 12 nucleotides agree with TRBD2. The germline gives CDR1 LGHNA, CDR2 YNFKEQ. The CDR3 has 16 amino acids. V was pared by 1 base and J by 8 bases, with 6 bases of the junction left unmatched. This CDR3 reads CASSQVTSGRWYIQYF. The CDR3 DNA follows: TGTGCCAGCAGCCAAGTGACTAGCGGGAGATGGTACATTCAGTACTTC.

This clone was counted a few times. At the DNA level, this CDR3 is encoded by other sequences in the same sample as well. The CDR3 reads CATSRDRSGANVLTF. In DNA, the CDR3 is TGTGCCACCAGCAGAGACAGATCTGGGGCCAACGTCCTGACTTTC. The rearrangement joins TRBV15 to TRBJ2-6, with D uncertain. V lost 0 bases and J 1 base, leaving 4 bases between the germline ends. The CDR3 loop spans 15 amino acids. The germline gives CDR1 LNHNV, CDR2 YYDKDF (reference sequence).

A few counts support this clone. The genes are TRBV19 and TRBJ1-2; D is ambiguous. CDR3 length equals 13 residues. Between the trimmed V and J ends, which lost 8 bases and 2 bases, there was a span of 12 bases. Germline assignment: CDR1 LNHDA and CDR2 SQIVND (reference sequence). Written as DNA, the CDR3 is TGTGCCAGTGTTAGAGGGCCCAACTATGGCTACACCTTC. Amino acid sequence: CASVRGPNYGYTF.

This rearrangement joins TRBV2 to TRBJ1-1; 9 bases fit TRBD1. The CDR3 extends over 14 amino acids. The germline CDR1 and CDR2 sequences are SNHLY and FYNNEI. V shed 10 bases and J 5 bases; nucleotides not matched to a gene: 11. The CDR3 coding sequence is TGTGCCACCTACCGGGACAGGGAGAGGACTGAAGCTTTCTTT. It is translated as CATYRDRERTEAFF.

J is TRBJ2-7 and V is TRBV6-1; possible D gene TRBD1, 6 bases. This CDR3 is 15 amino acids long. The germline V gene encodes CDR1 MNHNS and CDR2 SASEGT. V was cut by 3 bases and J by 3 bases, with 15 bases left in between. CDR3 bases: TGTGCCAGCAGTGATCCGGCCGGGACAATCTACGAGCAGTACTTC. Translation gives CASSDPAGTIYEQYF.

This clone showed up just a few times. The genes are TRBV11-2 and TRBJ2-1, with 7 bases fitting TRBD2. J gave up 9 bases and V 11 bases, and 16 bases lay outside the gene matches. The CDR3 runs 14 residues. Germline values: CDR1 SGHAT, CDR2 FQNNGV. CDR3 region: CAGASGMSASEQFF. Written as DNA, the CDR3 is TGTGCCGGAGCAAGCGGGATGAGCGCCAGTGAGCAGTTCTTC.

The table lists this clone with a few counts. V is TRBV30 and J is TRBJ1-3, with no clear D. CDR1 is GTSNPN and CDR2 is SVGIG in the germline V gene (reference sequence). This CDR3 is 17 amino acids long. V lost 0 bases, J lost 0 bases, and 15 bases lay in between. Written as DNA, the CDR3 is TGTGCCTGGAGTGTAAGCCTCCTCTCTGACTCTGGAAACACCATATATTTT. Protein: CAWSVSLLSDSGNTIYF.

This clone was counted a few times. This sequence joins TRBV5-1 and TRBJ2-6, with 8 bases lining up with TRBD1. The germline CDR1 and CDR2 sequences are SGHRS and YFSETQ. This CDR3 is 15 amino acids long. Trimming at V came to 7 bases and at J to 0 bases, leaving 3 bases not matched to a gene. CDR3 DNA sequence: TGCGCCAGCGGGACAGGAAGCTCTGGGGCCAACGTCCTGACTTTC. Amino acid sequence: CASGTGSSGANVLTF.

The genes are TRBV30 and TRBJ1-2, with a tentative D call TRBD1 (5 bases). Trimming stripped 4 bases from V and 7 bases from J, with 13 bases between. Germline V lookup: CDR1 GTSNPN, CDR2 SVGIG (reference sequence). This CDR3 region has 12 residues. For the CDR3, the DNA is TGTGCCTGGACTCAACAGGTAGCTGGCTACACCTTC. It specifies CAWTQQVAGYTF.

V is TRBV7-9 and J is TRBJ1-1; 7 bases fit TRBD1. The V and J ends lost 3 bases and 1 base, in that order; junction bases with no gene match: 2. The CDR3 runs to 14 residues. In germline, CDR1 is SEHNR, CDR2 FQNEAQ (reference sequence). The CDR3 DNA reads TGTGCCAGCAGCTTTGGGGACAGGAACACTGAAGCTTTCTTT. Protein product: CASSFGDRNTEAFF.

CDR3 loop: CASRTSQDSYEQYF. The CDR3 DNA reads as TGCGCCAGCAGGACTAGCCAAGACTCCTACGAGCAGTACTTC. V is TRBV5-1 and J is TRBJ2-7, with 7 bases aligning to TRBD2. V lost 5 bases to trimming and J lost 0 bases; unmatched junction nucleotides: 5. CDR3 size: 14 residues. Germline V lookup: CDR1 SGHRS, CDR2 YFSETQ.

This clone was counted only a few times. The rearrangement links TRBV5-1 to TRBJ2-1, with 8 bases fitting TRBD2. V was pared by 4 bases and J by 0 bases, with 3 bases of the junction left unmatched. CDR1 SGHRS and CDR2 YFSETQ come from the germline V gene. CDR3 length equals 15 residues. CDR3 bases: TGCGCCAGCAGCACCAGCGGGAGCTCCTACAATGAGCAGTTCTTC. Amino acid sequence: CASSTSGSSYNEQFF.

This clone was seen only a few times. V is TRBV4-1 and J is TRBJ2-2, with D unclear. V was shortened by 4 bases and J by 0 bases, with 12 bases between the two germline ends. The CDR3 loop spans 16 amino acids. Germline V gene lookup returns CDR1 MGHRA and CDR2 YSYEKL. CDR3 nucleotide sequence: TGCGCCAGCAGCCGGCCGAACCTCGCGAACACCGGGGAGCTGTTTTTT. Amino acid sequence: CASSRPNLANTGELFF.

This clone was seen a few times. The V gene is TRBV5-1, the J gene TRBJ2-7; D unresolved. CDR1 and CDR2 from the germline V gene are SGHRS and YFSETQ. This CDR3 is built from 13 residues. V was clipped by 4 bases and J by 1 base, with 9 bases between them. CDR3 in amino acids: CASSPGSSYEQYF. CDR3 bases: TGCGCCAGCAGCCCGGGTTCTTCCTACGAGCAGTACTTC. Full variable domain (outside the CDR3, taken from reference TRBV5-1 and TRBJ2-7): KAGVTQTPRYLIKTRGQQVTLSCSPISGHRSVSWYQQTPGQGLQFLFEYFSETQRNKGNFPGRFSGRQFSNSRSEMNVSTLELGDSALYLCASSPGSSYEQYFGPGTRLTVT.

This clone came up a few times. The V and J genes are TRBV6-6 and TRBJ2-5; D gene uncertain. This CDR3 has 14 amino acids. Trimming took off 2 bases at V and 1 base at J, with 8 bases between the two ends. Looked up from germline, CDR1 is MNHNY and CDR2 is SVGAGI (reference sequence). As DNA, the CDR3 is TGTGCCAGCAGTTACAGCCCAAGCCAAGAGACCCAGTACTTC. The encoded protein is CASSYSPSQETQYF.

This chain connects TRBV7-9 to TRBJ2-7; 7 bases are a match to TRBD1. The CDR3 is 14 amino acids. Trimming took 5 bases from V and 3 from J; bases not matched to a gene: 7. Germline V CDR1 and CDR2: SEHNR, FQNEAQ (reference sequence). CDR3 DNA sequence: TGTGCCAGCAGCGGCCGGGACAGATACTACGAGCAGTACTTC. The encoded protein is CASSGRDRYYEQYF.

This rearrangement joins TRBV29-1 to TRBJ2-2; possible D gene TRBD1, 6 bases. Trimming stripped 7 bases from V and 3 bases from J, with 15 bases between. The V gene's germline CDR1 is SQVTM and CDR2 ANQGSEA. The CDR3 is 14 amino acids. CDR3 DNA sequence: TGCAGCGCCCCAGGACAGTCTGACACCGGGGAGCTGTTTTTT. Translation gives CSAPGQSDTGELFF.